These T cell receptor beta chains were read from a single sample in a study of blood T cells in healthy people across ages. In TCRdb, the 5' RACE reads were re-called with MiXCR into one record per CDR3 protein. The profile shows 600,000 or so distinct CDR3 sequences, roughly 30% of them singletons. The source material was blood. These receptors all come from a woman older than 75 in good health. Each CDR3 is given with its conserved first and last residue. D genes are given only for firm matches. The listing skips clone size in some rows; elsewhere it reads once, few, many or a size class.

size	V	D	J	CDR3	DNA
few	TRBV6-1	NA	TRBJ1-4	CASTTQGEPNEKLFF	TGTGCCAGCACTACGCAGGGAGAGCCTAATGAAAAACTGTTTTTT
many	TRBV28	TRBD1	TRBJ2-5	CASSPLRDRQETQYF	TGTGCCAGCAGCCCGCTCCGGGACAGACAAGAGACCCAGTACTTC
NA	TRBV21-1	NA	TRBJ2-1	CASSTRGSPNEQFF	TGTGCCAGCAGCACCCGGGGCAGCCCTAATGAGCAGTTCTTC
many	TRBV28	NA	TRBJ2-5	CASHQGSWETQYF	TGTGCCAGCCACCAGGGAAGTTGGGAGACCCAGTACTTC
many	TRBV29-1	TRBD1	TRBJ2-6	CSVGQGTSGANVLTF	TGCAGCGTTGGACAGGGGACCTCTGGGGCCAACGTCCTGACTTTC
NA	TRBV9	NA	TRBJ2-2	CASSVGVGELFF	TGTGCCAGCAGCGTAGGCGTCGGGGAGCTGTTTTTT
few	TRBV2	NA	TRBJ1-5	CASREGSSNQPQHF	TGTGCCAGCAGGGAGGGGAGCAGCAATCAGCCCCAGCATTTT
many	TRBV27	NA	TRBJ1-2	CASSGEFNSVYGYTF	TGTGCCAGCAGTGGGGAATTTAACAGCGTCTATGGCTACACCTTC
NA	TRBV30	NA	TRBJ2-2	CAWSVGGELFF	TGTGCCTGGAGTGTTGGCGGGGAGCTGTTTTTT
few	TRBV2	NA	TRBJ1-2	CASTPIRQHTNYGYTF	TGTGCCAGCACCCCTATTAGACAGCATACTAACTATGGCTACACCTTC
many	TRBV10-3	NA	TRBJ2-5	CAISRGAGEQETQYF	TGTGCCATCAGCCGGGGGGCAGGGGAGCAAGAGACCCAGTACTTC
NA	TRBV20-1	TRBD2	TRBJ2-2	CSASSGGAGTGELFF	TGCAGTGCTTCTAGCGGGGGGGCTGGGACCGGGGAGCTGTTTTTT
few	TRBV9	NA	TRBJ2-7	CASSVEGGGHEQYF	TGTGCCAGCAGCGTAGAAGGGGGGGGGCACGAGCAGTACTTC
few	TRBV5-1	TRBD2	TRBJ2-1	CASSPFRGGRILYNEQFF	TGCGCCAGCAGCCCCTTCCGGGGGGGCCGAATACTCTACAATGAGCAGTTCTTC
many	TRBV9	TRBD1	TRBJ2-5	CASSADRGSGETQYF	TGTGCCAGCAGCGCGGACAGGGGGTCCGGAGAGACCCAGTACTTC
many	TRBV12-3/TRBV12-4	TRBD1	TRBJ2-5	CASSSGQGGSTQYF	TGTGCCAGCAGTTCGGGACAGGGGGGATCGACCCAGTACTTC
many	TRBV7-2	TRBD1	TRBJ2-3	CASSPRQGRSTDTQYF	TGTGCCAGCAGCCCCCGACAGGGCCGTAGCACAGATACGCAGTATTTT
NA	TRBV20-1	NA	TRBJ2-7	CSASFSMYSRDEQYF	TGCAGTGCTAGTTTCTCGATGTATAGTCGTGACGAGCAGTACTTC
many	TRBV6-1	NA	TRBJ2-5	CASGEVGETQYF	TGTGCCAGCGGCGAGGTGGGAGAGACCCAGTACTTC
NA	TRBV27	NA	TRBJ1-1	CASSLSGRGEAFF	TGTGCCAGCAGTTTATCAGGGAGGGGAGAAGCTTTCTTT
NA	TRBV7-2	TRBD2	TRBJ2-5	CASSLRGGHQETQYF	TGTGCCAGCAGCTTACGCGGGGGGCACCAAGAGACCCAGTACTTC
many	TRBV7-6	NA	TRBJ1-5	CASSLREGNQPQHF	TGTGCCAGCAGCCTGAGGGAGGGCAATCAGCCCCAGCATTTT
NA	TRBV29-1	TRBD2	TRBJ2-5	CSVELAVTQEAQYF	TGCAGCGTTGAACTAGCGGTAACCCAAGAGGCCCAGTACTTC
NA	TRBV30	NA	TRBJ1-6	CAWSVQVRDNSPLHF	TGTGCCTGGAGTGTACAAGTCAGGGACAATTCACCCCTCCACTTT
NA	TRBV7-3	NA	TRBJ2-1	CASSLKAGFPHEQFF	TGTGCCAGCAGCTTAAAAGCAGGCTTCCCCCATGAGCAGTTCTTC
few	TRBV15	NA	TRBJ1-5	CAASRDWSGDQPQHF	TGTGCCGCCAGCAGAGATTGGTCAGGAGATCAGCCCCAGCATTTT
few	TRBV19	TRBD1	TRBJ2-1	CARSSHRGYEQFF	TGTGCCAGGAGTAGTCACAGGGGGTATGAGCAGTTCTTC
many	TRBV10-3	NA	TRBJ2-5	CAISESRAAGQETQYF	TGTGCCATCAGTGAGTCGAGAGCCGCAGGTCAAGAGACCCAGTACTTC
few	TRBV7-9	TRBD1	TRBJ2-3	CASSLEGQSATDTQYF	TGTGCCAGCAGCTTAGAGGGACAGTCCGCCACAGATACGCAGTATTTT
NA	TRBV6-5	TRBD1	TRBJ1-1	CASSSHSPPGQSIFDTEAFF	TGTGCCAGCAGTTCCCACTCGCCACCGGGACAGTCGATTTTTGACACTGAAGCTTTCTTT
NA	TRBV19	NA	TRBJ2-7	CASSIGQTSSYEQYF	TGTGCCAGTAGTATAGGGCAGACCAGCTCCTACGAGCAGTACTTC
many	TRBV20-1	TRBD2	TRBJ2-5	CSARGGGRTRETQYF	TGCAGTGCTAGAGGGGGGGGACGGACTAGAGAGACCCAGTACTTC
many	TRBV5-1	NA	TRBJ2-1	CASSPNSIVDEQFF	TGCGCCAGCAGCCCGAACTCCATTGTGGATGAGCAGTTCTTC
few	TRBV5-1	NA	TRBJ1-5	CASSFSENQPQHF	TGCGCCAGCAGCTTTTCGGAGAATCAGCCCCAGCATTTT
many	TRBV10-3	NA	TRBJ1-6	CAISETANSPLHF	TGTGCCATCAGTGAGACAGCTAATTCACCCCTCCACTTT
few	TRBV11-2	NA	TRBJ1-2	CASSLDLGGDYGYTF	TGTGCCAGCAGCTTAGATCTCGGCGGAGACTATGGCTACACCTTC
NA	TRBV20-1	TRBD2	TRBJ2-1	CSARDFPSLAGGDEQFF	TGCAGTGCTAGAGATTTCCCCAGTCTAGCGGGGGGTGATGAGCAGTTCTTC
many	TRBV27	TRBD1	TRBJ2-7	CASSHRGRGTYEQYF	TGTGCCAGCAGTCACAGGGGGCGCGGAACCTACGAGCAGTACTTC
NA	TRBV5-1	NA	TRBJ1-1	CASSPAFGPEAEAFF	TGCGCCAGCAGCCCGGCTTTTGGGCCTGAGGCTGAAGCTTTCTTT
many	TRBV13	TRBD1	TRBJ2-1	CASSLRQGARKQFF	TGTGCCAGCAGCTTAAGACAGGGAGCGAGGAAGCAGTTCTTC
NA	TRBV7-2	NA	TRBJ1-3	CASSSTVSGNTIYF	TGTGCCAGCAGCTCAACAGTCTCTGGAAACACCATATATTTT